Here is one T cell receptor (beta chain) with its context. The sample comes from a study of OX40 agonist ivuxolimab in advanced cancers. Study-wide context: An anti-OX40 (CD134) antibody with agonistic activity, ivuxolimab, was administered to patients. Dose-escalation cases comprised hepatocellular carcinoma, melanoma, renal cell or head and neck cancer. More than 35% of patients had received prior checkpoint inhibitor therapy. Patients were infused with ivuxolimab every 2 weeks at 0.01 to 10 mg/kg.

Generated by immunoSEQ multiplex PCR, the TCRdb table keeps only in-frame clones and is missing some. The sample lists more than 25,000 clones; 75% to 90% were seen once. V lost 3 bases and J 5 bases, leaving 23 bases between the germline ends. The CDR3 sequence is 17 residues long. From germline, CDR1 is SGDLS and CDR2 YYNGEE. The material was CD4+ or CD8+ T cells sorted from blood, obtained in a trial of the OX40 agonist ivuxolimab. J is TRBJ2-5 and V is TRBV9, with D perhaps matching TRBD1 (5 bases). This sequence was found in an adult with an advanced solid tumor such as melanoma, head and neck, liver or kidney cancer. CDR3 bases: TGTGCCAGCAGCGATGGGGATTGGAGTAGCCCAGGGGAGACCCAGTACTTC. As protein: CASSDGDWSSPGETQYF.